This T cell receptor (beta chain) was sequenced for a study of beta chain features in type 1 diabetes. The CDR3 consists of 17 residues. V lost 4 bases and J lost 6, with 22 bases in between. CDR1 is MNHEY and CDR2 is SMNVEV in the germline V gene (reference sequence). This clone came up a few times. TCRB transcripts that were expressed got sequenced, as all of the isolated RNA had been reverse transcribed. Clones were sequenced by immunoSEQ multiplex PCR, and TCRdb holds only the in-frame ones, with some missing. The sample yields 200,000 to 250,000 clones, over 7.5% seen once. Sequencing was carried out using naive CD4+ T cells from blood. The gene calls are TRBV27 and TRBJ1-5; the D is unclear. The TCR sequence derives from a woman under 30 in good health. This chain's CDR3 is CASSSELRRLVGQPQHF. CDR3 sequence (DNA): TGTGCCAGCAGTTCTGAGTTGAGGCGACTTGTCGGTCAGCCCCAGCATTTT.